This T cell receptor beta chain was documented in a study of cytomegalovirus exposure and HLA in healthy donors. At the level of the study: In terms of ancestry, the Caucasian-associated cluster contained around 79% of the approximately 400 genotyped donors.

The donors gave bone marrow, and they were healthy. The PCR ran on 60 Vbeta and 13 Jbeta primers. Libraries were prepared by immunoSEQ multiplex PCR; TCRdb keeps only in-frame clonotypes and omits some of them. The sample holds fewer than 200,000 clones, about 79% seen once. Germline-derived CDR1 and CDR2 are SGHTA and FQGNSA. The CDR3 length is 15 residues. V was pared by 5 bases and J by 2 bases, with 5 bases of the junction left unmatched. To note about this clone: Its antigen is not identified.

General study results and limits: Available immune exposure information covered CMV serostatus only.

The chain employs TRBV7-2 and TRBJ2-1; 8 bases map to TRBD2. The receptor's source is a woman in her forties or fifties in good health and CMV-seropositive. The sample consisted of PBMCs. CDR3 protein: CASSPTSGTYNEQFF. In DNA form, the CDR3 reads TGTGCCAGCAGCCCTACTAGCGGTACCTACAATGAGCAGTTCTTC.